This is a list of T cell receptor beta chains from one sample in a study of T cells after yellow fever vaccination. TCRdb fed the 5' RACE reads into MiXCR, producing one record per CDR3 protein. The repertoire consists of 250,000 to 400,000 distinct CDR3 sequences, with about 4% occurring once and the leading ten covering around 23%. This specimen consisted of PBMCs, obtained 5 days after the yellow fever booster vaccination. The receptors shown here come from a man younger than 35 who received the YFV17D yellow fever vaccine. The CDR3 runs from the conserved cysteine through the conserved F or W. D genes are given only for firm matches. Part of the rows lack a size; the others show once, few, many or a class for expanded clones.

d_call	v_call	j_call	clone_size	cdr3_nt	cdr3_aa
.	TRBV7-8	TRBJ1-6	few	TGTGCCAGCAGCTTAGTGGGGTTCGGGGATTCACCCCTCCACTTT	CASSLVGFGDSPLHF
TRBD1	TRBV28	TRBJ1-1	many	TGTGCCAGCAGCACCCCCGCGGGACAGAAGGCTTTCTTT	CASSTPAGQKAFF
.	TRBV2	TRBJ1-1	many	TGTGCCAGCAGTGTGGTAGAGAACACTGAAGCTTTCTTT	CASSVVENTEAFF
.	TRBV6-5	TRBJ2-6	few	TGTGCCAGGCATACACCCGCGGGAACCAACTCTGGGGCCAACGTCCTGACTTTC	CARHTPAGTNSGANVLTF
.	TRBV10-3	TRBJ1-2	.	TGTGCCATCAGCGTGGACGGAAGAAATGGCTACACCTTC	CAISVDGRNGYTF
.	TRBV5-1	TRBJ1-1	many	TGCGCCAGCAGCCAGAATCCGGGGATTACTGAAGCTTTCTTT	CASSQNPGITEAFF
TRBD2	TRBV4-2	TRBJ2-7	few	TGTGCCAGCAGCCAAGATGGGGGGGAGGAGCAGTACTTC	CASSQDGGEEQYF
TRBD2	TRBV20-1	TRBJ2-5	few	TGCAGTGCGGCGGGGGAACAAGAGACCCAGTACTTC	CSAAGEQETQYF
.	TRBV4-1	TRBJ1-5	.	TGCGCCAGCAGCCAGCAACTGGGGAATAAGCCCCAGCATTTT	CASSQQLGNKPQHF
.	TRBV19	TRBJ2-2	.	TGTGCCATATCGGACCTCCCGAACACCGGGGAGCTGTTTTTT	CAISDLPNTGELFF
TRBD2	TRBV14	TRBJ2-1	many	TGTGCCAGCAGCCAAGAGCTAGCGGGGGTCGGTGAGCAGTTCTTC	CASSQELAGVGEQFF
.	TRBV7-9	TRBJ1-1	.	TGTGCCAGCAGCTTACCGCTACTGAACACTGAAGCTTTCTTT	CASSLPLLNTEAFF
TRBD2	TRBV12-3/TRBV12-4	TRBJ2-7	few	TGTGCCAGCAGTTTGGGACTACCCTACGAGCAGTACTTC	CASSLGLPYEQYF
TRBD1	TRBV18	TRBJ1-5	many	TGTGCCAGCTCCTCCGGGACAGGGGCTGGTCAGCCCCAGCATTTT	CASSSGTGAGQPQHF
.	TRBV6-5	TRBJ1-5	.	TGTGCCAGCAGAACACAGGCTTATAGCAATCAGCCCCAGCATTTT	CASRTQAYSNQPQHF
TRBD1	TRBV24-1	TRBJ2-1	many	TGTGCCACCAGTGACCCGACAGGGGGCGAAGGAAAACAGTTCTTC	CATSDPTGGEGKQFF
.	TRBV5-1	TRBJ2-3	.	TGCGCCAGCAGCCCTTCATGGGGGCCTGACACAGATACGCAGTATTTT	CASSPSWGPDTDTQYF
.	TRBV5-1	TRBJ1-2	many	TGCGCCAGCAGCTCCGGGGAGTCAGCCTATGGCTACACCTTC	CASSSGESAYGYTF